This T cell receptor beta chain originates from a study of blood T cells in healthy people across ages. Findings and caveats of the study: When set beside aged donors, long-lived donors presented more naive CD4+ cells and higher diversity.

This clonotype was seen many times. What it binds is unknown. After removal of 4 bases from V and 9 bases from J, the junction contained 9 bases not matched to a gene. This CDR3 region has 16 residues. Per the germline V gene, CDR1 is SGHRS and CDR2 is YFSETQ. Donors ranged from about 6 to 90 years old and were healthy Caucasians in Russia. A sample-barcoded 5' primer and a J-beta primer mix were used in a second PCR of about 7 to 12 cycles. Tagging of each cDNA molecule was performed by a template-switch adaptor with 12 random nucleotides. Each CDR3 protein is one row after TCRdb ran MiXCR on the 5' RACE reads. The data show some 640,000 distinct CDR3 sequences, approximately 30% seen once.

The sequence came from an elderly woman in good health. V is TRBV5-1 and J is TRBJ2-1; TRBD2 agrees at 14 bases. Sequenced material: blood. CDR3 DNA: TGCGCCAGCAGCCCCTTGACTAGCGGGGGGGCCGGTGAGCAGTTCTTC. It specifies CASSPLTSGGAGEQFF.